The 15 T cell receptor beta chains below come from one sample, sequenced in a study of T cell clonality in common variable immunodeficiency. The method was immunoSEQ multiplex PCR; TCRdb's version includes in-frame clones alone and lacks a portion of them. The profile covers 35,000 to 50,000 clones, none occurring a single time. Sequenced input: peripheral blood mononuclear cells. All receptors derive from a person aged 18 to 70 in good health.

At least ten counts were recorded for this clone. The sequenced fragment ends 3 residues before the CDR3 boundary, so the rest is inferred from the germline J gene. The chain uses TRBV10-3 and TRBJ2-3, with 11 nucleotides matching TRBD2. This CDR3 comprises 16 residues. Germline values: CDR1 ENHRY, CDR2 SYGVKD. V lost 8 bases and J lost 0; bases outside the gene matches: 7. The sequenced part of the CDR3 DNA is TGTGCCATCGGGAAGACTAGCGGGACTAGCACAGATACG. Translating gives CAIGKTSGTSTDT. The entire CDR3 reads CAIGKTSGTSTDTQYF.

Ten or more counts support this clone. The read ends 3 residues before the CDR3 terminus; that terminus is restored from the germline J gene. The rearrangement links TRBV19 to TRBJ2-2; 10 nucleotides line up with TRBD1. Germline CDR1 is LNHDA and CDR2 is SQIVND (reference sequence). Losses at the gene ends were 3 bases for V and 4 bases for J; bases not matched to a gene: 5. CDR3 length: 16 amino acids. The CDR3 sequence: CASSIRDRGGTGELFF. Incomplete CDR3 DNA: TGTGCCAGTAGTATCCGGGACAGGGGTGGCACCGGGGAG.

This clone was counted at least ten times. CDR3 bases read: TGTGCCAGCAGTGTAAGGGGTGAGACC. This translates into CASSVRGET. The CDR3 in its entirety is CASSVRGETQYF. The rearrangement joins TRBV2 to TRBJ2-5; a possible D gene is TRBD1 (5 bases). The read terminates 3 residues before the CDR3 end, so the remaining end is supplied by the germline J gene. This CDR3 is built from 12 residues. Per the germline V gene, CDR1 is SNHLY and CDR2 is FYNNEI. The ends were cut back, 4 bases at V and 5 bases at J, with 8 bases in the middle.

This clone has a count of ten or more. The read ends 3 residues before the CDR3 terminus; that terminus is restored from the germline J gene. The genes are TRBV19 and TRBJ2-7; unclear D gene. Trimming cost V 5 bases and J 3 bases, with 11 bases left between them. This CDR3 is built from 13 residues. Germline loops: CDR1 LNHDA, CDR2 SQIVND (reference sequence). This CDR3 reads CASSVRVRYEQYF. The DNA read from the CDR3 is TGTGCCAGTAGTGTCCGGGTTCGCTACGAG.

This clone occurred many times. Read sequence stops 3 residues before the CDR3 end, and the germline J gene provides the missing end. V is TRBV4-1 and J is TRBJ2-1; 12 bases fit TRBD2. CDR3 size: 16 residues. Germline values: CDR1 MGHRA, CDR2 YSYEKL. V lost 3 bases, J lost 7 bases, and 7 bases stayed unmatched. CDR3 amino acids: CASSQTRGTSGNEQFF. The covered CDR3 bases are TGCGCCAGCAGCCAGACAAGGGGGACTAGCGGGAATGAG.

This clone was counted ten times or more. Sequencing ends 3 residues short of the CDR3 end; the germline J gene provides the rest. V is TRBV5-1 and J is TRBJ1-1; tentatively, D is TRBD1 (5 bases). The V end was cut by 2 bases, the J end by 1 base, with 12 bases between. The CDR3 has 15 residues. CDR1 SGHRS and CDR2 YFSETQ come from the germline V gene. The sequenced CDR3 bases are TGCGCCAGCAGCTTATCGGGGGGGGAGAACACTGAA. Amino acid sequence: CASSLSGGENTE. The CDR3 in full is CASSLSGGENTEAFF.

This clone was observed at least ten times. CDR3 in amino acids: CASSLEFREQYF. The sequenced CDR3 bases are TGTGCCAGCAGCCTAGAATTCCGCGAG. J is TRBJ2-7 and V is TRBV7-9; the D is unclear. The CDR3 end falls 3 residues outside the read, so it is completed with the germline J gene. Trimming took 5 bases from V and 6 from J, leaving 11 bases between them. There are 12 residues in the CDR3. Germline loops: CDR1 SEHNR, CDR2 FQNEAQ (reference sequence).

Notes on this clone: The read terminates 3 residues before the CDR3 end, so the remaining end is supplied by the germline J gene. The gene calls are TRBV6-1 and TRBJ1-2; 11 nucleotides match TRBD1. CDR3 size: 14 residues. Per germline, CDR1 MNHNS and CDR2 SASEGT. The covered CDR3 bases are TGTGCCAGCAGTGATGGACAGGGGGCCGATGAC. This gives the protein CASSDGQGADD. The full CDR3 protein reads CASSDGQGADDYTF.

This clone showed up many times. The covered CDR3 bases are TGTGCCAGCAGCTCGAACGCCGGGACAGGGGATGGC. Translated: CASSSNAGTGDG. The CDR3 as a whole reads CASSSNAGTGDGYTF. V is TRBV7-2 and J is TRBJ1-2; TRBD1 matches at 10 bases. The read ends 3 residues early relative to the CDR3; the germline J gene fills the gap. V lost 4 bases, J lost 6 bases, and 8 bases stayed unmatched. CDR1 and CDR2 (germline): SGHTA, FQGNSA. The length of the CDR3 is 15 residues.

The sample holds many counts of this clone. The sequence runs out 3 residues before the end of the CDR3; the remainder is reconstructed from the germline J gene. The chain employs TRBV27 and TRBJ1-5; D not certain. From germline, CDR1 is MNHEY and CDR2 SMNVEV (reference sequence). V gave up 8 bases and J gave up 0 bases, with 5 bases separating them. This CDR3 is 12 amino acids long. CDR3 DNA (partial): TGTGCCAGCGGGCCTAGCAATCAGCCC. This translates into CASGPSNQP. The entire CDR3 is CASGPSNQPQHF.

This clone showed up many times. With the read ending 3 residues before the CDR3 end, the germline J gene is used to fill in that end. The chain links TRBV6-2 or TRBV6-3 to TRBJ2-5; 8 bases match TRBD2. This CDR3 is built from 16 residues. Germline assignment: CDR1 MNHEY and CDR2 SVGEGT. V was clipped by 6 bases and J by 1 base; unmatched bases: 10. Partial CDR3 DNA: TGTGCCAGCAGGGAGGCTAATCTAGCGGGCCAAGAGACC. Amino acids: CASREANLAGQET. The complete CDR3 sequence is CASREANLAGQETQYF.

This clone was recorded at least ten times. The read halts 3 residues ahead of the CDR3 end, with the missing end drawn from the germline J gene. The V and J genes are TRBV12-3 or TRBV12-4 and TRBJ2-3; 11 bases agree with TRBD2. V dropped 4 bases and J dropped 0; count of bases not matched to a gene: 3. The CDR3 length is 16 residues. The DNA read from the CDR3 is TGTGCCAGCAGTTCCGGACTAGCGGGTAGCACAGATACG. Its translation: CASSSGLAGSTDT. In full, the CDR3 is CASSSGLAGSTDTQYF.

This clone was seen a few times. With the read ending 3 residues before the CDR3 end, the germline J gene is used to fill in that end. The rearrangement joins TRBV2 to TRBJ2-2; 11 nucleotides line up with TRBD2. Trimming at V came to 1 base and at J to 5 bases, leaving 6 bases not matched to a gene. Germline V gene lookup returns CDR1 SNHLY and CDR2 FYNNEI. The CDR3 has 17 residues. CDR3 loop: CASSEGTSGSRTGELFF. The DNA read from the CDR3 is TGTGCCAGCAGTGAAGGTACTAGCGGGAGTCGGACCGGGGAG.

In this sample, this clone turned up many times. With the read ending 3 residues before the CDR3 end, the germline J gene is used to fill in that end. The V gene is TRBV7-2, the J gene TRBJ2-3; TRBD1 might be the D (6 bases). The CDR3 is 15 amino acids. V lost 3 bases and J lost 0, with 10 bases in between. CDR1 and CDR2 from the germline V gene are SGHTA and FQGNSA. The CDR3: CASSLSGVSTDTQYF. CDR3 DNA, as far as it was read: TGTGCCAGCAGCTTGTCAGGGGTCAGCACAGATACG. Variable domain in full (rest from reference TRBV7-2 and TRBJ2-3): GAGVSQSPSNKVTEKGKDVELRCDPISGHTALYWYRQSLGQGLEFLIYFQGNSAPDKSGLPSDRFSAERTGGSVSTLTIQRTQQEDSAVYLCASSLSGVSTDTQYFGPGTRLTVL.

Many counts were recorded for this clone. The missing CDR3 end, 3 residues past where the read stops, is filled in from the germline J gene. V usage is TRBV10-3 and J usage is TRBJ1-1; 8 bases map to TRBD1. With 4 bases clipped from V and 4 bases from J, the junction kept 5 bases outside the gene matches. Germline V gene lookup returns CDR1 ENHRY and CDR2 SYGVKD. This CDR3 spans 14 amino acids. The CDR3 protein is CAISGWTGRTEAFF. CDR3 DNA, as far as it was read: TGTGCCATCAGTGGTTGGACAGGGCGCACTGAA.